This record looks at one T cell receptor (beta chain) sequence and its context. The target antigen is unknown. There were likely unrecorded immune exposures, though donors were nominally healthy when sampled. The data were taken from a study of cytomegalovirus exposure and HLA in healthy donors. Germline V gives CDR1 KGHSH, CDR2 LQKENI. Trimming cost V 2 bases and J 12 bases; bases outside gene matches: 6. This CDR3 is built from 13 residues. Points from the study as a whole: Excluded were some V segments that proved indistinguishable, including TRBV6-2 and TRBV6-3.

The study ran its PCR with 60 Vbeta and 13 Jbeta primers. TCRdb's table, derived via immunoSEQ multiplex PCR, lists solely in-frame clones and lacks some. The repertoire holds about 150,000 clones, around 80% seen once, with around 5.6% in the top ten. The specimen sequenced was PBMCs. This TCR came from a middle-aged woman in good health and CMV-seropositive. This chain uses TRBV18 with TRBJ2-1; 8 positions match TRBD2. In DNA, the CDR3 is TGTGCCAGCTCACCAGCCCGGGCGGGGGGGCAGTTCTTC. It translates to CASSPARAGGQFF.